Presented here are 7 T cell receptor beta chains from one specimen sequenced in a study of T cell repertoires in cytomegalovirus infection. TCRdb used MiXCR to reprocess the reads, holding one entry per CDR3 protein. Among nearly 550,000 distinct CDR3 sequences, more than 15% were seen once, and the ten largest hold roughly a quarter. The source material was CD8+ T cells from PBMCs. These receptors were taken from a human donor in good health (CMV status not recorded). Some clones in this sample may be carry-over from other donors' samples.

This chain connects TRBV6-1 to TRBJ1-2, with 10 bases lining up with TRBD1. J lost 6 bases, V lost 5 bases, and 6 bases had no gene match. Per the germline V gene, CDR1 is MNHNS and CDR2 is SASEGT. The CDR3 covers 14 residues. The CDR3 coding sequence is TGTGCCAGCAGTCCGTTGGGACAGGGGCATGGCTACACCTTC. Encoded protein: CASSPLGQGHGYTF.

The chain has TRBV11-2 and TRBJ1-1; 9 bases are shared with TRBD1. From germline, CDR1 is SGHAT and CDR2 FQNNGV. After removal of 4 bases from V and 4 bases from J, the junction contained 7 bases not matched to a gene. The CDR3 is 15 amino acids. The CDR3 coding sequence is TGTGCCAGCAGCTCCCTAACACAGGGGGCCACTGAAGCTTTCTTT. Its translation is CASSSLTQGATEAFF.

This clonotype was detected ten times or more. For the CDR3, the DNA is TGTGCCACCCACCCCCTGACAGGGGCTGGAAACACCATATATTTT. Protein: CATHPLTGAGNTIYF. The gene calls are TRBV12-3 or TRBV12-4 and TRBJ1-3, with 8 bases identical to TRBD1. The trim removed 10 bases at V and 2 bases at J, leaving 10 bases unmatched. The CDR3 sequence is 15 residues long.

This clonotype has a count of ten or more. This sequence joins TRBV6-2 or TRBV6-3 and TRBJ1-1; D gene unclear. The ends were cut back, 6 bases at V and 5 bases at J, with 10 bases in the middle. The CDR3 sequence is 12 residues long. CDR1 and CDR2 from the germline V gene are MNHEY and SVGEGT. The CDR3 DNA follows: TGTGCCAGCAGCCCTGCAAGGACTGAAGCTTTCTTT. Its translation: CASSPARTEAFF.

V usage is TRBV6-2 or TRBV6-3 and J usage is TRBJ2-1, with D possibly TRBD1 on 6 matching bases. Germline V gene lookup returns CDR1 MNHEY and CDR2 SVGEGT. This CDR3 has 18 residues. V was shortened by 2 bases and J by 0 bases, with 17 bases between the two germline ends. This CDR3 is CASSYVRDLGASYNEQFF. DNA for the CDR3: TGTGCCAGCAGTTACGTCCGCGACTTGGGGGCCTCCTACAATGAGCAGTTCTTC.

This clonotype was observed a few times. The rearrangement links TRBV9 to TRBJ2-5; D may be TRBD1 or TRBD2 (6 bases each). The CDR3 has 16 amino acids. Per germline, CDR1 SGDLS and CDR2 YYNGEE. The V gene lost 3 bases and the J gene lost 5 bases, with 20 bases spanning the gap. CDR3 in amino acids: CASSGGGAQGKETQYF. CDR3 DNA sequence: TGTGCCAGCAGCGGGGGAGGCGCGCAGGGGAAGGAGACCCAGTACTTC.

Notes on this clonotype: Compared with germline, one end of the junction differs, possibly owing to a read error. The genes are TRBV11-2 and TRBJ2-1, with D unresolved. Germline V gives CDR1 SGHAT, CDR2 FQNNGV. The CDR3 is 11 amino acids. CDR3 residues: CASRLHNEQFF. CDR3 DNA: TGTGCCAGCCGCTTACACAATGAGCAGTTCTTC.